The clone carrying this T cell receptor beta chain appeared a few times. The data were obtained in a study of blood T cell repertoires in COVID-19. At the level of the study: Some COVID-19 samples were acute and others convalescent; all came from the United States, Italy and Spain. Sample material is recorded as cDNA or gDNA derived from T cells, B-cell-depleted T cells, or PBMCs.

V shed 8 bases and J shed 8 bases, with 15 bases lying between them. This CDR3 is built from 13 residues. Germline V gene sequence: CDR1 MNHEY, CDR2 SVGAGI. Per the authors' pipeline: Estimation of nucleated cell counts relied on the amplification of reference gene primers. TCRdb's table, derived via immunoSEQ multiplex PCR, lists solely in-frame clones and lacks some. V, J and clone size derive from that table, while D and trimming were established from the DNA sequence. The table lists some 250,000 clones, about 68% of them singletons, with around 3.4% in the top ten. The sequence was obtained from a woman at least 80 years old with acute or convalescent COVID-19. The rearrangement links TRBV6-5 to TRBJ2-2, with D perhaps TRBD2 (5 bases). Input material: peripheral blood. The CDR3 sequence is CASQPAEGGELFF. CDR3 nucleotides: TGTGCCAGCCAGCCCGCCGAGGGAGGGGAGCTGTTTTTT.